This TCR beta chain was obtained from a study of T-cell reconstitution after alpha-beta-depleted transplantation in children. General observations from the study: It was newly produced T cells that mostly accounted for T-cell counts and diversity one year after transplant.

CDR1 and CDR2 from the germline V gene are LNHNV and YYDKDF (reference sequence). The CDR3 loop spans 12 amino acids. Trimming took 0 bases from V and 5 from J, leaving 2 bases between them. This clonotype has a count of ten or more. The antigen remains undetermined. Preparation of the TCRbeta library was carried out with unique molecular identifiers. TCRdb passed the PCR reads through MiXCR, listing each CDR3 protein once. The table has under 750,000 distinct CDR3 sequences, roughly 24% seen once. Sample: PBMCs, mostly from graft donor cells, taken 360 days after TCRalphabeta/CD19-depleted stem cell transplant. The sequence derives from a boy younger than two who had a stem cell transplant for acute myeloid leukemia, so the T cells may come from the graft donor. The chain joins TRBV15 to TRBJ1-5; D is unresolved. In DNA, the CDR3 is TGTGCCACCAGCAGAGATTATCAGCCCCAGCATTTT. Amino acid sequence: CATSRDYQPQHF.